The 30 T cell receptor beta chains in this list originate from one sample, sequenced in a study of blood T cells in healthy people across ages (dated by TCRdb to 2013 to 2016). Libraries came from 5' RACE. Sequencing relied on an Illumina HiSeq 2500. A second PCR of roughly 7 to 11 cycles was performed with a sample-barcoded 5' primer and a J-beta primer mix. TCRdb cleaned the public reads at Q25 with fastp, built clones with MiXCR and kept in-frame beta chains. When rows share a CDR3 protein, they turn into one entry using the most common DNA and genes. Within this sample are roughly 1.7 million distinct CDR3 sequences, with about 35% of them counted one time only. The top ten clonotypes cover around 11% of the sample. Sequencing used blood. These receptors came from a woman in her twenties or thirties in good health.

Notes on this clonotype: Possible read error: a much larger clone is one base away. The rearrangement uses TRBV29-1 and TRBJ2-3; D is ambiguous. Germline values: CDR1 SQVTM, CDR2 ANQGSEA. Trimming stripped 7 bases from V and 3 bases from J, with 11 bases between. This CDR3 comprises 12 residues. The CDR3, as DNA: TGCAGCGCAGGCTCAAGGACAGATACGCAGTATTTT. It encodes CSAGSRTDTQYF.

Comments on this clonotype: Since a much larger clone is just one base distant, this may be a read error. The rearrangement uses TRBV3-1 and TRBJ2-1; the D gene is possibly TRBD2 (6 bases). The CDR3 totals 15 residues. CDR1 is LGHDT, CDR2 YNNKEL, per germline (reference sequence). CDR3 DNA: TGTGCCAGCAACCAAGTCGGGAGCGATTACAATGAGCAGTTCTTC. This sequence encodes CASNQVGSDYNEQFF.

A single count supports this clonotype. A much larger clone differs from this one at a single base, so this may be a read error. V is TRBV6-1 and J is TRBJ1-1; weak D call: TRBD1 (6 bases). V shed 5 bases and J shed 5 bases, with 12 bases lying between them. Germline V CDR1 and CDR2: MNHNS, SASEGT. The CDR3 consists of 13 residues. CDR3 sequence (DNA): TGTGCCAGCAGTACAGGGATAGCGACTGAAGCTTTCTTT. As protein: CASSTGIATEAFF.

This clonotype appeared a few times. V is TRBV14 and J is TRBJ1-6, with D possibly being TRBD1 (5 bases). V shed 2 bases and J shed 6 bases, with 8 bases lying between them. Germline V gene lookup returns CDR1 SGHDN and CDR2 FVKESK. This CDR3 contains 14 residues. DNA for the CDR3: TGTGCCAGCAGCCAAAAGGACACTAATTCACCCCTCCACTTT. Protein: CASSQKDTNSPLHF.

The chain combines TRBV5-6 with TRBJ2-5; 8 bases are a match to TRBD1. The CDR3 spans 15 residues. After removal of 4 bases from V and 5 bases from J, the junction contained 10 bases not matched to a gene. Germline CDR1 SGHDT, CDR2 YYEEEE. CDR3: CASSPRQGIWETQYF. CDR3 nucleotide sequence: TGTGCCAGCAGCCCCAGACAGGGGATCTGGGAGACCCAGTACTTC.

This chain connects TRBV12-3 or TRBV12-4 to TRBJ1-2, with 12 positions matching TRBD1. The CDR3 extends over 13 amino acids. The V segment lost 2 bases and the J segment 12 bases; nucleotides outside the gene matches: 4. CDR3 coding DNA: TGTGCCAGCAGTTTATGGGACAGGGGGCAAGACACCTTC. This translates into CASSLWDRGQDTF.

The sample holds a few counts of this clonotype. The chain carries TRBV27 and TRBJ1-4; no clear D. V was clipped by 0 bases and J by 0 bases, with 8 bases between them. The germline CDR1 and CDR2 sequences are MNHEY and SMNVEV (reference sequence). This CDR3 contains 16 residues. CDR3 amino acids: CASSLSSPATNEKLFF. Written as DNA, the CDR3 is TGTGCCAGCAGTTTATCGTCGCCAGCAACTAATGAAAAACTGTTTTTT.

The sample holds many counts of this clonotype. An end of the junction does not agree with germline; a read error may underlie this. The chain recombines TRBV28 with TRBJ2-7, with 11 nucleotides matching TRBD1. The CDR3 contains 15 residues. Germline values: CDR1 MDHEN, CDR2 SYDVKM. CDR3 region: CASSLQGQGAYEQYF. The CDR3 DNA follows: TGCGCCAGCAGCCTGCAGGGACAGGGGGCCTACGAGCAGTACTTC.

This clonotype was recorded at least ten times. The J gene is TRBJ2-1, the V gene TRBV4-1; D remains ambiguous. The germline V gene encodes CDR1 MGHRA and CDR2 YSYEKL. V was cut by 0 bases and J by 0 bases, with 9 bases left in between. The CDR3 extends over 16 amino acids. The CDR3 loop is CASSQDGSSSYNEQFF. DNA of the CDR3: TGCGCCAGCAGCCAAGACGGCAGTAGCTCCTACAATGAGCAGTTCTTC.

This chain connects TRBV10-2 to TRBJ2-3, with TRBD1 matching over 9 bases. The J segment lost 4 bases and the V segment lost 6 bases, leaving 5 bases of the junction unmatched. The germline V gene encodes CDR1 WSHSY and CDR2 SAAADI. The CDR3 contains 14 residues. CDR3 amino acids: CASSGTGIADTQYF. The CDR3, as DNA: TGCGCCAGCAGCGGGACAGGGATCGCAGATACGCAGTATTTT.

The CDR3 region is CASSPHGDGPNQPQHF. The CDR3 nucleotides are TGTGCCAGCAGTCCCCATGGGGACGGTCCAAATCAGCCCCAGCATTTT. The chain combines TRBV12-3 or TRBV12-4 with TRBJ1-5; tentatively, D is TRBD1 (5 bases). The V and J ends lost 5 bases and 4 bases respectively, with 18 bases between them. CDR3 length: 16 residues.

V and J are TRBV7-9 and TRBJ2-1; 8 nucleotides match TRBD2. The CDR3 is made up of 15 amino acids. CDR1 and CDR2 from the germline V gene are SEHNR and FQNEAQ (reference sequence). V trimming: 1 base; J trimming: 9 bases; junction bases outside the gene matches: 8. This CDR3 is CASSLGPAGVVEQFF. DNA of the CDR3: TGTGCCAGCAGCTTAGGGCCAGCGGGAGTTGTTGAGCAGTTCTTC.

This clonotype was picked up one time. The V and J genes are TRBV3-1 and TRBJ1-1; the D gene is possibly TRBD1 (5 bases). The length of the CDR3 is 14 residues. Trimming stripped 4 bases from V and 5 bases from J, with 14 bases between. Germline CDR1 is LGHDT and CDR2 is YNNKEL (reference sequence). This CDR3 reads CASSRRGANTEAFF. In DNA form, the CDR3 reads TGTGCCAGCAGCCGCCGAGGGGCGAATACTGAAGCTTTCTTT.

The chain carries TRBV5-1 and TRBJ1-1, with D unresolved. V was cut by 4 bases and J by 4 bases, with 14 bases left in between. The CDR3 consists of 14 residues. Germline lookup yields CDR1 SGHRS and CDR2 YFSETQ. CDR3 residues: CASSGGRGSTEAFF. The CDR3 DNA sequence: TGCGCCAGCAGCGGTGGACGGGGAAGCACTGAAGCTTTCTTT.

This clonotype was detected a few times. V is TRBV2 and J is TRBJ2-5; possibly TRBD2 for D (6 bases). Germline V gene data show CDR1 as SNHLY and CDR2 as FYNNEI. Trimming removed 4 bases at V and 1 base at J, with 13 bases between. This CDR3 region has 15 residues. DNA for the CDR3: TGTGCCAGCAGTGGGATGGAGGGGTTCCAAGAGACCCAGTACTTC. This codes for CASSGMEGFQETQYF.

The chain recombines TRBV4-1 with TRBJ1-6, with TRBD1 as a possible D gene (6 bases). The CDR3 length is 19 residues. CDR1 and CDR2 from the germline V gene are MGHRA and YSYEKL. V lost 0 bases and J lost 8, with 23 bases in between. The CDR3 nucleotides read TGCGCCAGCAGCCAAGATCGTCAGGACAGACCGAAATTATATTCACCCCTCCACTTT. Residues: CASSQDRQDRPKLYSPLHF.

CDR3 sequence reads: CASSYRGLAGGSDTQYF. As DNA, the CDR3 is TGTGCCAGCAGTTACAGGGGGTTGGCAGGGGGGTCGGATACGCAGTATTTT. This rearrangement joins TRBV6-5 to TRBJ2-3; tentatively, D is TRBD1 (7 bases). Germline V gene data show CDR1 as MNHEY and CDR2 as SVGAGI. V was trimmed by 2 bases and J by 6 bases, leaving 21 bases between them. The CDR3 covers 17 residues.

The rearrangement uses TRBV27 and TRBJ1-2; the D is unclear. The CDR3 extends over 16 amino acids. Between the trimmed V and J ends, which lost 4 bases and 0 bases, there was a span of 15 bases. CDR1 is MNHEY, CDR2 SMNVEV, per germline (reference sequence). The CDR3: CASSSRGSPSNYGYTF. The CDR3 DNA reads as TGTGCCAGCAGTTCTAGAGGGTCTCCCTCTAACTATGGCTACACCTTC.

This clonotype has a count of ten or more. The chain uses TRBV4-1 and TRBJ2-7; D ambiguous. The germline V gene encodes CDR1 MGHRA and CDR2 YSYEKL. Trimming shortened V by 5 bases and J by 0 bases, and 11 bases separated the two germline ends. This CDR3 spans 14 amino acids. The CDR3 loop is CASSYRFVSYEQYF. In nucleotides, the CDR3 is TGCGCCAGCAGCTACCGATTTGTCTCCTACGAGCAGTACTTC.

A few counts support this clonotype. J is TRBJ2-4 and V is TRBV4-1; 10 bases line up with TRBD2. The end of the DNA fits TRBJ2-7 better, so the J call may be wrong. Germline CDR1 is MGHRA and CDR2 is YSYEKL. The CDR3 covers 18 residues. CDR3 in amino acids: CASSHDGGTSVSFHEQYF. CDR3 DNA: TGCGCCAGCAGCCACGATGGGGGGACTAGCGTAAGTTTCCACGAGCAGTACTTC.

The CDR3 is CSARDPRGGNEQFF. The DNA of the CDR3 is TGCAGTGCTAGAGACCCCCGAGGGGGCAATGAGCAGTTCTTC. This rearrangement joins TRBV20-1 to TRBJ2-1, with D possibly matching TRBD1 (6 bases). The CDR3 is 14 amino acids. V lost 0 bases, J lost 6 bases, and 12 bases lay in between. Germline loops: CDR1 DFQATT, CDR2 SNEGSKA (reference sequence).

The chain has TRBV7-8 and TRBJ1-2; D is possibly TRBD1 (5 bases). The CDR3 has 15 residues. Germline V gene lookup returns CDR1 SGHVS and CDR2 FQNEAQ. V lost 1 base, J lost 2 bases, and 11 bases lay in between. CDR3: CASSLDGWGNYGYTF. CDR3 nucleotide sequence: TGTGCCAGCAGCTTAGATGGATGGGGGAACTATGGCTACACCTTC.

The CDR3 protein is CATSLLNLLHNEQYF. The DNA for the CDR3 is TGTGCCACCTCCCTCTTGAACTTGCTGCACAATGAGCAGTACTTC. The chain has TRBV6-6 and TRBJ2-1; D is unclear. The DNA matches TRBJ2-7 better at its end, which makes the J call doubtful. CDR1 is MNHNY and CDR2 is SVGAGI in the germline V gene (reference sequence). The CDR3 runs to 15 residues.

CDR3 amino acids: CAWSLEETQYF. Written as DNA, the CDR3 is TGTGCCTGGAGTTTGGAGGAGACCCAGTACTTC. This chain joins TRBV30 and TRBJ2-5; no reliable D call. Germline values: CDR1 GTSNPN, CDR2 SVGIG (reference sequence). The CDR3 length is 11 residues. Trimming pared 2 bases from V and 5 bases from J, leaving 6 bases between.

This clonotype came up a few times. The chain recombines TRBV29-1 with TRBJ1-1; TRBD1 might be the D (5 bases). Germline-derived CDR1 and CDR2 are SQVTM and ANQGSEA. The CDR3 contains 11 residues. The V gene lost 7 bases and the J gene lost 4 bases, with 10 bases spanning the gap. The CDR3 region has the DNA TGCAGCGGGGGCAGGGTCACTGAAGCTTTCTTT. Translation: CSGGRVTEAFF. Full variable domain (outside the CDR3, taken from reference TRBV29-1 and TRBJ1-1): SAVISQKPSRDICQRGTSLTIQCQVDSQVTMMFWYRQQPGQSLTLIATANQGSEATYESGFVIDKFPISRPNLTFSTLTVSNMSPEDSSIYLCSGGRVTEAFFGQGTRLTVV.

The chain employs TRBV12-3 or TRBV12-4 and TRBJ2-1, with 15 nucleotides matching TRBD2. Trimming at V came to 5 bases and at J to 4 bases, leaving 9 bases not matched to a gene. The CDR3 length is 18 residues. This CDR3 is CASSPRGLAGGSYNEQFF. The CDR3 nucleotides are TGTGCCAGCAGTCCTCGGGGACTAGCGGGGGGCTCATACAATGAGCAGTTCTTC.

This sequence joins TRBV5-1 and TRBJ2-1, with D unresolved. Germline V CDR1 and CDR2: SGHRS, YFSETQ. This CDR3 is 15 amino acids long. The V gene lost 1 base and the J gene lost 2 bases, with 10 bases spanning the gap. CDR3 nucleotides: TGCGCCAGCAGCTTGCAGCGCGGCCCCTACAATGAGCAGTTCTTC. Protein product: CASSLQRGPYNEQFF. Drawing the rest from reference TRBV5-1 and TRBJ2-1, the complete variable domain is KAGVTQTPRYLIKTRGQQVTLSCSPISGHRSVSWYQQTPGQGLQFLFEYFSETQRNKGNFPGRFSGRQFSNSRSEMNVSTLELGDSALYLCASSLQRGPYNEQFFGPGTRLTVL.

This clonotype has just a few counts. This chain connects TRBV12-3 or TRBV12-4 to TRBJ2-1, with TRBD2 matching 11 bases. CDR3 length: 16 residues. The V and J ends lost 2 bases and 5 bases, in that order; junction bases with no gene match: 5. The CDR3 DNA reads TGTGCCAGCAGTTTATCACTAGCGGGAGTTAACAATGAGCAGTTCTTC. This translates into CASSLSLAGVNNEQFF.

This clonotype was picked up a small number of times. The V gene is TRBV3-1, the J gene TRBJ2-7; a weak D match, TRBD1 (6 bases). V was trimmed by 4 bases and J by 6 bases, leaving 19 bases between them. The germline V gene encodes CDR1 LGHDT and CDR2 YNNKEL (reference sequence). This CDR3 has 15 residues. Written as DNA, the CDR3 is TGTGCCAGCAGCCCCAGAGGGGGACGAAGCGGCGAGCAGTACTTC. Translated: CASSPRGGRSGEQYF.

In this sample, this clonotype turned up a few times. This chain uses TRBV12-3 or TRBV12-4 with TRBJ2-5, with 8 bases that match TRBD1. Losses at the gene ends were 1 base for V and 13 bases for J; bases not matched to a gene: 14. CDR3 length: 15 residues. The CDR3 protein is CASSLEGGTGQLSYF. The CDR3 DNA reads TGTGCCAGCAGTTTAGAAGGTGGGACAGGCCAGCTTTCGTACTTC.